This T cell receptor (beta chain) stems from a study of T-cell memory formation after mild COVID-19 (dated by TCRdb to the early 2020s). A note on the overall study: Most TCR sequence clusters were specific to one of the two donors. In two donors, T-cell clones that expanded and contracted after mild COVID-19 were followed by sequencing TCRalpha and TCRbeta repertoires longitudinally. The cohort was made up of two young adult volunteers, one female and one male, who were previously healthy. Results the study describes overall, beyond this receptor: The detection of some responding clones in pre-infection memory suggests that pre-existing cross-reactive memory T cells joined the SARS-CoV-2 response. Contracting CD4+ clones were located mainly in the CM and EM memory subsets, whereas CD8+ clones were found to be enriched in EMRA. The study included only a couple of mild cases, and larger cohorts that include severe cases with pre-infection samples were judged to be necessary. Clones that contracted from day 15 to 85 showed balanced CD4/CD8 phenotypes, whereas a second wave of clones that expanded from day 15 to 37 leaned towards CD4+. Whether the second-wave clones peaking on day 37 were SARS-CoV-2 specific was not confirmed.

Ficoll-Paque density gradient centrifugation was the method used to isolate PBMCs. For this clonotype: No antigen is known for it. Qualities for individual bases were not recorded, and no much larger clone is one base off.

Sequenced on an Illumina NovaSeq 6000. TCRalpha and TCRbeta cDNA libraries were constructed by 5'RACE with constant-segment primers, with sample barcodes and unique molecular identifiers being introduced. Trizol reagent was used to extract RNA from every sample. Amplification of the libraries took two PCR steps, and the second step added a second sample barcode plus Illumina TruSeq adapters. Libraries were sequenced on an Illumina NovaSeq with 2 x 150 bp paired-end reads. In the source study's methods: Demultiplexing of reads and collapsing into UMI-guided consensus sequences were performed with migec v1.2.7. Using mixcr v2.1.11, the UMI consensuses were aligned to TRA and TRB V and J templates and assembled into clonotypes. Expanded or contracted clonotypes were those called significant by both edgeR and NoisET, with noise models trained on biological replicates. For edgeR calls, the thresholds were a false discovery rate-adjusted p below 0.01 and a log2 fold-change of 1. PCA with hierarchical clustering of max-normalized trajectories of the 1000 most abundant clonotypes was used as exploratory dynamics analysis. Separately sequenced CD4+ and CD8+ repertoires were used to assign a CD4 or CD8 phenotype to each responding clone. Using fastp trimming at Q25 and MiXCR clonotype assembly, TCRdb reanalyzed the public sequencing data and kept in-frame beta chains. Identical CDR3 proteins give one entry, which carries the most common genes and DNA. TCRdb's processing, not the authors' own work, is the source of the V and J calls. In all, the sample holds 120,000 to 150,000 distinct CDR3 sequences, and about 19% of those were seen once. The ten largest clones capture 2% to 2.5% of the sample.

Counted from cysteine to phenylalanine, this CDR3 has 15 amino acids. Kept here is only the CDR3 DNA, which spans 45 bases and is read in frame from base 1. For this chain, trimming is 7 bases at the V end and 9 bases at the J end, and the number of junction bases without a gene match is 15. CDR1 and CDR2, looked up from the germline V gene, are SGHRS and YFSETQ. The chain is made from TRBV5-1 and TRBJ2-1; the central 8 bases match TRBD2. The receptor was isolated from an adult woman who had mild COVID-19 (a few samples of this study predate the infection). The sample titles of this study are shuffled in the database, so cell type and time point are left out; the donor was told from shared clones. The sequenced material came from PBMCs or a T cell subset sorted from them (not recorded which). The base sequence is TGCGCCAGCGAGATCAAAGCGGGAGCCTCGGGTGAGCAGTTCTTC. Its protein is CASEIKAGASGEQFF.